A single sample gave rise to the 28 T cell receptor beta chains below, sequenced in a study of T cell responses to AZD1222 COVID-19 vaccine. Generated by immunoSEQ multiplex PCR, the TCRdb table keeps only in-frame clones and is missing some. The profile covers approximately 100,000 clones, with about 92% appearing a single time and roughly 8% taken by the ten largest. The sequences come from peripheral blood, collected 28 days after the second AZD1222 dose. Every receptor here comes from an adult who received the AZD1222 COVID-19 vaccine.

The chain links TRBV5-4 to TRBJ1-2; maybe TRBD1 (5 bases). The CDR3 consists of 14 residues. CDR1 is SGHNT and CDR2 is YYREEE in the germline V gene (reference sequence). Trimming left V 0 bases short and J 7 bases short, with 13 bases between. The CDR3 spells CASSLVGARAGYTF. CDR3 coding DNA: TGTGCCAGCAGCTTGGTCGGGGCTCGTGCTGGCTACACCTTC. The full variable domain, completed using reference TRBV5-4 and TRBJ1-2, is ETGVTQSPTHLIKTRGQQVTLRCSSQSGHNTVSWYQQALGQGPQFIFQYYREEENGRGNFPPRFSGLQFPNYSSELNVNALELDDSALYLCASSLVGARAGYTFGSGTRLTVV.

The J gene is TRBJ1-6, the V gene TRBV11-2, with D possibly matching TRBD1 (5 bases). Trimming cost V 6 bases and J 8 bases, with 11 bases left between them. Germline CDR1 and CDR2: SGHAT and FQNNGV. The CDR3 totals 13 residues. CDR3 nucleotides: TGTGCCAGCAGTTACCAGGGTTATTCACCCCTCCACTTT. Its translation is CASSYQGYSPLHF.

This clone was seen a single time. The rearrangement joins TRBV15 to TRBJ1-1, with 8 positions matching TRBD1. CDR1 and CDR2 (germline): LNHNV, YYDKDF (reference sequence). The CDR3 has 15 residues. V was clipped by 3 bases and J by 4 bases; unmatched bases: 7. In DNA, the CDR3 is TGTGCCACCAGCAGGGAGACAGGGGCTACCACTGAAGCTTTCTTT. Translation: CATSRETGATTEAFF.

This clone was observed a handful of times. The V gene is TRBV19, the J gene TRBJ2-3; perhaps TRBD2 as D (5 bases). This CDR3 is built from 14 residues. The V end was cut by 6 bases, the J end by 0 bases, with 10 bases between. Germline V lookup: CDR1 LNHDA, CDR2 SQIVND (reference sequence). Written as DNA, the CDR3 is TGTGCCAGTAGGTCGAGGGAAAGCACAGATACGCAGTATTTT. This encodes CASRSRESTDTQYF.

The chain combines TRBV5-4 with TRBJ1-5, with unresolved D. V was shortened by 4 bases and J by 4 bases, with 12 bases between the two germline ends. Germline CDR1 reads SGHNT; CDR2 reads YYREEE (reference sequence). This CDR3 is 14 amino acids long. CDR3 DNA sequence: TGTGCCAGCAGCATAGGTGGCGCGAATCAGCCCCAGCATTTT. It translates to CASSIGGANQPQHF.

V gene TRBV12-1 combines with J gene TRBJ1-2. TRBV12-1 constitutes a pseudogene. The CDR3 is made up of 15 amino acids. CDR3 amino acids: CASSFLRGLNGNHTF. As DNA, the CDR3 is TGTGCCAGCAGCTTTTTACGTGGATTGAATGGTAATCACACCTTC.

CDR3 residues: CASSAISGENTGELFF. The CDR3 DNA sequence: TGTGCCAGCAGCGCTATTAGCGGGGAGAACACCGGGGAGCTGTTTTTT. The chain is built from TRBV7-6 and TRBJ2-2, with 8 nucleotides matching TRBD2. The CDR3 has 16 residues. Germline V gene data show CDR1 as SGHVS and CDR2 as FNYEAQ. Germline trimming cut 5 bases from V and 1 base from J; bases unmatched to any gene: 6.

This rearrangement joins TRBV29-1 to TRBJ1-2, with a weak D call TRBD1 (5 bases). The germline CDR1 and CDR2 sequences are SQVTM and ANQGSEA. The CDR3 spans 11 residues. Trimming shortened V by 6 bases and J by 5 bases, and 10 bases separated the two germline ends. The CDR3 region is CSVDDSYGYTF. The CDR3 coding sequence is TGCAGCGTGGACGACAGTTATGGCTACACCTTC.

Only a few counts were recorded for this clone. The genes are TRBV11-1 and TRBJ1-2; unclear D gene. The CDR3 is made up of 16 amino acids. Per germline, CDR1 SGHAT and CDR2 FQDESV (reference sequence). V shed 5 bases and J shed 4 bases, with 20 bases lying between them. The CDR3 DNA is TGTGCCAGCAGCCCAGCCCCGGGTGGGTACGGCTATGGCTACACCTTC. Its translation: CASSPAPGGYGYGYTF.

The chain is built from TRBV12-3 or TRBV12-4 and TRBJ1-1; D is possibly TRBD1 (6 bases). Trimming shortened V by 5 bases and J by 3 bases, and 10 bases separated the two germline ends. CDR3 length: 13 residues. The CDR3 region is CASSTDSYTEAFF. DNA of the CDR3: TGTGCCAGCAGTACGGACAGTTACACTGAAGCTTTCTTT.

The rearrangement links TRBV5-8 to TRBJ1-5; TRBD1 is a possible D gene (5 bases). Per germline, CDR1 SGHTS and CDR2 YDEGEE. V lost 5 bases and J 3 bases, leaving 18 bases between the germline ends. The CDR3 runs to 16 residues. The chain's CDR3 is CASSRGDLLLNQPQHF. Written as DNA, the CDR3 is TGTGCCAGCAGTCGGGGGGACCTATTACTCAATCAGCCCCAGCATTTT.

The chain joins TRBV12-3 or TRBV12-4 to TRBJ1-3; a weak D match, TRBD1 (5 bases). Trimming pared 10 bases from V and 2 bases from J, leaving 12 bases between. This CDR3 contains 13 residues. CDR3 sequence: CATNPGPGNTIYF. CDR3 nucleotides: TGTGCCACCAATCCGGGACCTGGAAACACCATATATTTT.

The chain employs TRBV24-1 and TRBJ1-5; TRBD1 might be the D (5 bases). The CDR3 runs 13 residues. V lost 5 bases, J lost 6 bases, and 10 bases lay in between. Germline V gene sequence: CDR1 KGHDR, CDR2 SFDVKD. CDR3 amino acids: CATSVGGSQPQHF. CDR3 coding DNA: TGTGCCACCAGTGTTGGGGGATCTCAGCCCCAGCATTTT.

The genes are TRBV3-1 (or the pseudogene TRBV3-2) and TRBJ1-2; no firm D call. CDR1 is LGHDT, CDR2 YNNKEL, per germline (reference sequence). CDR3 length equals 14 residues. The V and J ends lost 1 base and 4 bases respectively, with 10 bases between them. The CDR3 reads CASSQAQHLYGYTF. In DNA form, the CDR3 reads TGTGCCAGCAGCCAAGCCCAGCATCTCTATGGCTACACCTTC.

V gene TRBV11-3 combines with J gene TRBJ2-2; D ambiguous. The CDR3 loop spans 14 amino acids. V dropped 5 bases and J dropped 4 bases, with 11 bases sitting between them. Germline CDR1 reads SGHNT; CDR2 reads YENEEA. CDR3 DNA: TGTGCCAGCAGCCCCCGGTGGGGCACCGGGGAGCTGTTTTTT. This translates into CASSPRWGTGELFF.

CDR3 DNA sequence: TGTGCCACCAGTGATCCGGGACAGGGGCGGCATGGCTACACCTTC. This encodes CATSDPGQGRHGYTF. This chain links TRBV24-1 with TRBJ1-2; 10 nucleotides line up with TRBD1. Germline V lookup: CDR1 KGHDR, CDR2 SFDVKD. With 3 bases clipped from V and 6 bases from J, the junction kept 6 bases outside the gene matches. CDR3 length: 15 residues.

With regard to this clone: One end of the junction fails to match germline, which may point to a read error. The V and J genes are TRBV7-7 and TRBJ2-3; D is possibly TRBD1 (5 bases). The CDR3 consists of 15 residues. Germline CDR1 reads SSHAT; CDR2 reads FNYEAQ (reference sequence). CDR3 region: CASSLGVSSTDTQYF. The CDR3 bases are TGTGCTAGCAGCTTAGGGGTGTCTAGCACAGATACGCAGTATTTT.

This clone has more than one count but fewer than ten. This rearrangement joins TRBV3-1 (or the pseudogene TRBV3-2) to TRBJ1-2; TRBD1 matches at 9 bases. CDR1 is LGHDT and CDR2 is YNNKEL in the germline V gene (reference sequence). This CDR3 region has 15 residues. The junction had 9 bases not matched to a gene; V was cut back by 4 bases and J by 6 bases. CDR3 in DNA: TGTGCCAGCAGCCCTGGCTTCGGGACAGGGCATGGCTACACCTTC. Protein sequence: CASSPGFGTGHGYTF.

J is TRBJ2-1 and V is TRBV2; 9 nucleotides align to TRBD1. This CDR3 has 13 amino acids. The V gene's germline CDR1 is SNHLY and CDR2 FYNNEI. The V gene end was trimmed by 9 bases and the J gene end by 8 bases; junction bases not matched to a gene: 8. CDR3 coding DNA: TGTGCCAGAAAGGGACAGGGTCACGATGAGCAGTTCTTC. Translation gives CARKGQGHDEQFF.

CDR3: CARSHRRVTSYEQYF. In nucleotides, the CDR3 is TGTGCCAGAAGCCACCGGAGGGTTACGTCCTACGAGCAGTACTTC. J is TRBJ2-7 and V is TRBV5-3, with a weak D call TRBD2 (6 bases). TRBV5-3 is an open reading frame, and its role is uncertain. The CDR3 spans 15 residues. With 4 bases removed from V and 1 base from J, the gap between germline ends came to 15 bases.

The CDR3 region is CARSLIIGNTIYF. CDR3 coding DNA: TGTGCCAGAAGCTTGATTATCGGAAACACCATATATTTT. This chain connects TRBV5-3 to TRBJ1-3; D not certain. TRBV5-3 is reported as an ORF; its role is uncertain. This CDR3 has 13 residues. Trimming took 1 base from V and 4 from J, leaving 6 bases between them.

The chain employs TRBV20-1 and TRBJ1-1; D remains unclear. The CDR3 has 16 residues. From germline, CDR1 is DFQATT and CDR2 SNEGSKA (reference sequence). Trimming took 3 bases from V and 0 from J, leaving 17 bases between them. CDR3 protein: CSASIIGVAVNTEAFF. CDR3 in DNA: TGCAGTGCTAGTATAATAGGTGTAGCTGTGAACACTGAAGCTTTCTTT.

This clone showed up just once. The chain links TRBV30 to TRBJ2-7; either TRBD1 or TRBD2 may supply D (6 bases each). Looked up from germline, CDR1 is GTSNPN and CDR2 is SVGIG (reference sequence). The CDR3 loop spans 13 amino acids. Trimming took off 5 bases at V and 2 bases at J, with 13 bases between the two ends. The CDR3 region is CAWDVGGPYEQYF. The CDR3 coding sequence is TGTGCCTGGGACGTTGGGGGGCCCTACGAGCAGTACTTC.

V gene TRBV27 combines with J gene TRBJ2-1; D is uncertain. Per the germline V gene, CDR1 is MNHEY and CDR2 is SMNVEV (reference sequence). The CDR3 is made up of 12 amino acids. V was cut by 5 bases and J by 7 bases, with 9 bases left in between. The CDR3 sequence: CASSPRANEQFF. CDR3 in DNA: TGTGCCAGCAGTCCACGGGCTAATGAGCAGTTCTTC.

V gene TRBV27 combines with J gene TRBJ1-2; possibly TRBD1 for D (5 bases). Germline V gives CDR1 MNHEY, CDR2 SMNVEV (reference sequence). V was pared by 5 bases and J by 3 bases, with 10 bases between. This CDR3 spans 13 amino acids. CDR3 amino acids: CASSPDSHYGYTF. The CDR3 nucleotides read TGTGCCAGCAGTCCAGACAGCCACTATGGCTACACCTTC.

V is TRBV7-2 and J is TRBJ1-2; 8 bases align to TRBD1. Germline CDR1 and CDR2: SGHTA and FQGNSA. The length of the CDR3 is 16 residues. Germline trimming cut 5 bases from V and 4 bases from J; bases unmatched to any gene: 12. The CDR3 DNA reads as TGTGCCAGCAGCCTCGCTACGTCGACAGGGGTCTATGGCTACACCTTC. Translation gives CASSLATSTGVYGYTF.

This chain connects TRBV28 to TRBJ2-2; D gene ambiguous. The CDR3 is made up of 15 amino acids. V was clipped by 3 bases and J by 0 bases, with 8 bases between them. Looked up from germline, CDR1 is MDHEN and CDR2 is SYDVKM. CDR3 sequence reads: CASSLRLTNTGELFF. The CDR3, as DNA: TGTGCCAGCAGTTTGCGGCTTACGAACACCGGGGAGCTGTTTTTT. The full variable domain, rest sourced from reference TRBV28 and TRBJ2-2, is DVKVTQSSRYLVKRTGEKVFLECVQDMDHENMFWYRQDPGLGLRLIYFSYDVKMKEKGDIPEGYSVSREKKERFSLILESASTNQTSMYLCASSLRLTNTGELFFGEGSRLTVL.

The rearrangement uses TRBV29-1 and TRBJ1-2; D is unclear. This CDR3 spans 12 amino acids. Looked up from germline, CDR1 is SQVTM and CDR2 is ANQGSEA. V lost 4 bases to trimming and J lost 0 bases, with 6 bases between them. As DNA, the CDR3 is TGCAGCGTTGTTGAGGCTAACTATGGCTACACCTTC. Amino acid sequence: CSVVEANYGYTF.